Sequencing of this T cell receptor (beta chain) was carried out in a study of T cell changes during pregnancy in multiple sclerosis. Some clones are missing from TCRdb's copy, which holds only in-frame ones; the method was immunoSEQ multiplex PCR. Seen here are some 97,000 clones, around 90% observed once, and the top ten hold 1% to 1.5%. CDR1 is SGHTA, CDR2 FQGTGA, per germline. The CDR3 consists of 12 residues. V was shortened by 1 base and J by 9 bases, with 7 bases between the two germline ends. This clonotype originated in a female donor with multiple sclerosis, enrolled in a pregnancy study. This chain uses TRBV7-3 with TRBJ2-1; D unresolved. Source: peripheral blood, taken in the second trimester of pregnancy. The CDR3 reads CASSLSPGEQFF. CDR3 in DNA: TGTGCCAGCAGCTTAAGCCCCGGTGAGCAGTTCTTC. The full variable domain, its missing parts supplied by reference TRBV7-3 and TRBJ2-1, is GAGVSQTPSNKVTEKGKYVELRCDPISGHTALYWYRQSLGQGPEFLIYFQGTGAADDSGLPNDRFFAVRPEGSVSTLKIQRTERGDSAVYLCASSLSPGEQFFGPGTRLTVL.